Shown below are 9 T cell receptor beta chains from a single sample sequenced in a study of cytomegalovirus exposure and HLA in healthy donors. Use of 60 Vbeta and 13 Jbeta primers characterized the PCR. Clones were sequenced by immunoSEQ multiplex PCR, and TCRdb holds only the in-frame ones, with some missing. The table lists 95,000 to 150,000 clones, almost 85% of them singletons, with around 1.5% in the top ten. Sequenced: PBMCs. The receptors here all came from a woman under 30 in good health and CMV-seronegative.

This clone was seen more than once but under ten times. The chain has TRBV15 and TRBJ1-1; a weak D match, TRBD1 (6 bases). The CDR3 totals 17 residues. Trimming left V 2 bases short and J 5 bases short, with 21 bases between. Germline V gene data show CDR1 as LNHNV and CDR2 as YYDKDF (reference sequence). CDR3 sequence reads: CATSRNPWGGAGTEAFF. In nucleotides, the CDR3 is TGTGCCACCAGCAGAAACCCTTGGGGGGGCGCAGGGACTGAAGCTTTCTTT.

This sequence joins TRBV5-6 and TRBJ1-2; no definite D call. Deletions cut 0 bases from V and 4 bases from J, with 13 bases between. Germline CDR1 reads SGHDT; CDR2 reads YYEEEE. There are 15 residues in the CDR3. CDR3 nucleotides: TGTGCCAGCAGCTTGGAAGGGCGGGAGACCTATGGCTACACCTTC. Translated, it gives CASSLEGRETYGYTF.

The CDR3, as DNA: TGTGCCAGCAGCGTAGATCGGACTAGCGGTTACACCGGGGAGCTGTTTTTT. As protein: CASSVDRTSGYTGELFF. The chain is built from TRBV9 and TRBJ2-2; 10 nucleotides match TRBD2. Germline trimming cut 0 bases from V and 3 bases from J; bases unmatched to any gene: 5. CDR3 length: 17 amino acids. Germline loops: CDR1 SGDLS, CDR2 YYNGEE.

V gene TRBV5-4 combines with J gene TRBJ2-7; D remains ambiguous. Germline V gene data show CDR1 as SGHNT and CDR2 as YYREEE (reference sequence). Trimming shortened V by 0 bases and J by 4 bases, and 11 bases separated the two germline ends. The CDR3 is made up of 14 amino acids. In DNA, the CDR3 is TGTGCCAGCAGCTTGGGTGAACTGTCGTACGAGCAGTACTTC. This sequence encodes CASSLGELSYEQYF.

The gene calls are TRBV4-1 and TRBJ2-3; 8 bases map to TRBD2. The CDR3 loop spans 16 amino acids. After removal of 0 bases from V and 3 bases from J, the junction contained 5 bases not matched to a gene. Germline CDR1 MGHRA, CDR2 YSYEKL. The CDR3 region has the DNA TGCGCCAGCAGCCAAGAGCAAGCGGGAGTGACAGATACGCAGTATTTT. Amino acid sequence: CASSQEQAGVTDTQYF.

The chain is built from TRBV4-3 and TRBJ1-6; D possibly corresponds to TRBD1 (6 bases). The CDR3 loop spans 14 amino acids. V dropped 4 bases and J dropped 10 bases, with 14 bases sitting between them. CDR1 and CDR2 (germline): LGHNA, YSLEER. The CDR3 DNA follows: TGCGCCAGCAGCCGGCGGGCAGGGGCCTCACCCCTCCACTTT. Translating it yields CASSRRAGASPLHF.

V usage is TRBV7-9 and J usage is TRBJ2-6, with unresolved D. V was shortened by 2 bases and J by 3 bases, with 14 bases between the two germline ends. CDR1 SEHNR and CDR2 FQNEAQ come from the germline V gene (reference sequence). The CDR3 has 17 amino acids. The CDR3 region has the DNA TGTGCCAGCAGCTTATTAGCCCTCGGTTTTGGGGCCAACGTCCTGACTTTC. It is translated as CASSLLALGFGANVLTF.

V usage is TRBV29-1 and J usage is TRBJ1-2, with 8 bases lining up with TRBD1. The CDR3 is 11 amino acids. J was trimmed by 12 bases and V by 6 bases; bases with no gene match: 9. Germline CDR1 is SQVTM and CDR2 is ANQGSEA. The CDR3 loop is CSVRQGRSDTF. The CDR3 DNA reads TGCAGCGTGCGACAGGGGAGGAGCGACACCTTC.

There are a few counts of this clone. The J gene is TRBJ1-2, the V gene TRBV19; 7 bases are shared with TRBD1. This CDR3 is 12 amino acids long. The germline gives CDR1 LNHDA, CDR2 SQIVND (reference sequence). Losses at the gene ends were 4 bases for V and 11 bases for J; bases not matched to a gene: 7. The CDR3 loop reads CASSTGQPRYTF. DNA for the CDR3: TGTGCCAGTAGTACGGGACAGCCTCGTTACACCTTC.